The entry below gives a single TCR beta chain sequence along with its context. The table came from immunoSEQ multiplex PCR; TCRdb's copy has only in-frame clones and leaves some out. The sample holds 20,000 to 25,000 clones; 78% are singletons and the top ten take around a third. The data are from a study of T cell clones after liver transplantation. Study details: A pre-transplant mixed lymphocyte reaction with TCRbeta sequencing defined graft-donor-reactive clones followed in post-transplant blood. Apart from a few HCV-positive recipients, transplants were for non-autoimmune, non-viral reasons. Patients counted as tolerant after at least one year off all immunosuppression, enzymes not exceeding twice normal.

The V and J ends lost 0 bases and 0 bases, in that order; junction bases with no gene match: 11. This CDR3 spans 19 amino acids. The germline CDR1 and CDR2 sequences are LNHDA and SQIVND (reference sequence). Sequenced material: CD8+ T cells from blood, taken approximately 52 months after liver transplant. The origin of this receptor is a human patient who received a liver transplant. The graft donor may be the source of some T cells. The rearrangement joins TRBV19 to TRBJ2-4, with 7 bases fitting TRBD1. CDR3 coding DNA: TGTGCCAGTAGTATAGATATACAGGGGATGGGCCTAGCCAAAAACATTCAGTACTTC. Its translation: CASSIDIQGMGLAKNIQYF.